Below, one TCR beta chain is given with its context. CDR1 and CDR2 (germline): SGHRS, YFSETQ. The CDR3 is 14 amino acids. Unmatched junction bases numbered 2, after V lost 3 bases and J lost 3 bases. With random hexamers, reverse transcription was performed on roughly 0.45 to 1 ug of RNA. Via MiXCR, TCRdb re-called the immunoSEQ multiplex PCR reads, giving one row per CDR3 protein. The data show 200,000 to 250,000 distinct CDR3 sequences, roughly 94% seen once. The data derive from a study of CD8 T cells in Susac syndrome. The origin of this receptor is a human donor with multiple sclerosis. The V call is TRBV5-1, the J call TRBJ1-4; TRBD1 aligns across 7 bases. The sequenced sample was CD4+ T cells from PBMCs. CDR3 amino acids: CASSWDSSNEKLFF. CDR3 coding DNA: TGCGCCAGCAGCTGGGACAGTTCTAATGAAAAACTGTTTTTT.